The source of this T cell receptor beta chain is a study of sequential checkpoint blockade in melanoma. Overall study: Both treatment sequences were followed by maintenance nivolumab.

The CDR3 runs 14 residues. The germline V gene has CDR1 SGDLS and CDR2 YYNGEE. Trimming cost V 3 bases and J 6 bases; bases outside gene matches: 6. This clone was detected only once. Measured with immunoSEQ multiplex PCR; TCRdb has only the in-frame clones, and not every one. The table includes 40,000 or so clones, roughly 85% detected once. Treatment here: randomized to nivolumab then ipilimumab (arm A) or the reverse (arm B). PBMC sorting kept live CD3+CD8+ cells without CD19 or CD56. The source of this sequence is a human donor with melanoma. This material consisted of CD8+ T cells sorted from blood (inferred from file names), taken from a patient given nivolumab and ipilimumab in sequence. The J gene is TRBJ2-3, the V gene TRBV9; 8 bases match TRBD2. DNA for the CDR3: TGTGCCAGCAGCGAAGCGGGAGTTCTTGATACGCAGTATTTT. The encoded protein is CASSEAGVLDTQYF.